This T cell receptor beta chain originates from a study of regulatory T cells in long-lasting Graves disease. CDR1 is SGHKS and CDR2 is YYEKEE in the germline V gene (reference sequence). The CDR3 runs 21 residues. V shed 9 bases and J 1 base; nucleotides not matched to a gene: 22. General observations from the study: Study of thyroid tissue was not done, with only peripheral blood studied.

Indicated time point: newly diagnosed GD, antithyroid drugs for less than 3 months. RNA from PBMCs was the source of the TCR library. Regarding this clonotype: The antigen is undetermined.

Building the TCR beta libraries relied on iRepertoire HTBI primers, and CDR3 regions underwent Arm-PCR. MiXCR, applied by TCRdb to the multiplex PCR reads, yields one record per CDR3 protein. The sample lists roughly 500,000 distinct CDR3 sequences; about 13% were seen once. This same sample was also part of a study on T cells in Graves' hyperthyroidism and ophthalmopathy.

This chain connects TRBV5-5 to TRBJ2-2; 12 bases align to TRBD2. Source: peripheral blood mononuclear cells (PBMCs), taken at new diagnosis, from a patient treated with antithyroid drugs. The TCR comes from a young man with Graves disease. CDR3 coding DNA: TGTGCCATCAGTGATTCGGGGACGCGACTAGCGGGAGCCAAGAACACCGGGGAGCTGTTTTTT. Encoded protein: CAISDSGTRLAGAKNTGELFF.